Presented here are 4 T cell receptor beta chains from one specimen sequenced in a study of cytomegalovirus exposure and HLA in healthy donors. With 60 Vbeta and 13 Jbeta primers, the PCR was carried out. Libraries were prepared by immunoSEQ multiplex PCR; TCRdb keeps only in-frame clonotypes and omits some of them. The table includes under 300,000 clones, 80% to 90% detected once. The specimen sequenced was PBMCs. Receptor source: a woman aged 40-49 years in good health and CMV-seropositive.

This clone has only a few counts. The chain is built from TRBV12-5 and TRBJ2-2; 10 bases match TRBD2. CDR1 and CDR2 (germline): LGHNT, FRNRAP. The junction had 16 bases not matched to a gene; V was cut back by 11 bases and J by 1 base. The CDR3 has 18 residues. CDR3 protein: CAPQPRLAGVWNTGELFF. CDR3 coding DNA: TGTGCTCCCCAGCCCCGGCTAGCGGGAGTATGGAACACCGGGGAGCTGTTTTTT.

The genes are TRBV6-5 and TRBJ2-7; 8 bases are a match to TRBD1. CDR3 length equals 15 residues. From germline, CDR1 is MNHEY and CDR2 SVGAGI. J was trimmed by 5 bases and V by 6 bases; bases with no gene match: 12. The CDR3 loop is CASRAFSRQGNEQYF. The CDR3 nucleotides are TGTGCCAGCAGAGCCTTTAGTCGACAGGGGAACGAGCAGTACTTC.

The chain couples TRBV28 to TRBJ2-7, with 7 bases lining up with TRBD2. The CDR3 runs to 16 residues. V gave up 1 base and J gave up 2 bases; unmatched junction bases: 8. Germline V gene lookup returns CDR1 MDHEN and CDR2 SYDVKM. Written as DNA, the CDR3 is TGTGCCAGCAGTTTATACCCCCCCGGACTAGCCTACGAGCAGTACTTC. Its translation: CASSLYPPGLAYEQYF.

This clone was seen more than once but under ten times. This rearrangement joins TRBV28 to TRBJ2-7; the D is unclear. Deletions cut 8 bases from V and 2 bases from J, with 13 bases between. The CDR3 is 13 amino acids. CDR1 is MDHEN and CDR2 is SYDVKM in the germline V gene. The chain's CDR3 is CASDTPNTYEQYF. The CDR3 DNA reads as TGTGCCAGCGATACACCCAATACCTACGAGCAGTACTTC.